This TCR beta chain was obtained from a study of blood T cell repertoires in COVID-19. In this sample, this clone turned up once. Trimming shortened V by 6 bases and J by 3 bases, and 12 bases separated the two germline ends. The CDR3 sequence is 13 residues long. Methods used by the authors: Estimates of nucleated cell counts were drawn from the amplification of reference gene primers. Here immunoSEQ multiplex PCR was the method, and the copy in TCRdb shows in-frame clones only, minus some. That table is the source of V, J and clone size, and D and trimming were worked out from the DNA. The repertoire holds 45,000 or so clones, with about 83% as singletons.

The TCR comes from a man at least 80 years old in a cohort sampled during active COVID-19. The sequenced sample was peripheral blood. This chain uses TRBV12-3 or TRBV12-4 with TRBJ2-7; D gene unclear. CDR3 nucleotides: TGTGCCAGCAGCCCCGCACTCCACTACGAGCAGTACTTC. This encodes CASSPALHYEQYF.